The 23 T cell receptor beta chains presented below share a single source sample, sequenced in a study of T cell responses to AZD1222 COVID-19 vaccine. Measured with immunoSEQ multiplex PCR; TCRdb has only the in-frame clones, and not every one. The sample has over 85,000 clones; 94% are singletons. The material was peripheral blood, obtained 28 days after the second AZD1222 dose. These receptors were taken from an adult who received the AZD1222 COVID-19 vaccine.

The rearrangement uses TRBV27 and TRBJ1-1; 7 positions match TRBD1. Losses at the gene ends were 0 bases for V and 6 bases for J; bases not matched to a gene: 13. The CDR3 consists of 17 residues. Germline CDR1 MNHEY, CDR2 SMNVEV (reference sequence). The CDR3 here is CASSLSPTGVGRAEAFF. In nucleotides, the CDR3 is TGTGCCAGCAGTTTATCACCAACAGGGGTCGGTCGCGCTGAAGCTTTCTTT.

The genes are TRBV5-1 and TRBJ1-1; 7 bases line up with TRBD1. From germline, CDR1 is SGHRS and CDR2 YFSETQ. V gave up 3 bases and J gave up 0 bases; unmatched junction bases: 5. The CDR3 loop spans 15 amino acids. CDR3 in DNA: TGCGCCAGCAGCTCGACCGGGACAGTGAACACTGAAGCTTTCTTT. This sequence encodes CASSSTGTVNTEAFF.

The chain links TRBV5-1 to TRBJ2-1; 9 bases match TRBD2. The CDR3 is made up of 15 amino acids. The ends lost 5 bases at V and 6 bases at J; junction bases unmatched: 9. The germline CDR1 and CDR2 sequences are SGHRS and YFSETQ. The CDR3 is CASRPDSGRVNEQFF. CDR3 sequence (DNA): TGCGCCAGCAGACCTGATAGCGGGAGAGTCAATGAGCAGTTCTTC. The full variable domain, rest sourced from reference TRBV5-1 and TRBJ2-1, is KAGVTQTPRYLIKTRGQQVTLSCSPISGHRSVSWYQQTPGQGLQFLFEYFSETQRNKGNFPGRFSGRQFSNSRSEMNVSTLELGDSALYLCASRPDSGRVNEQFFGPGTRLTVL.

The J gene is TRBJ2-2, the V gene TRBV7-8; D is ambiguous. Trimming pared 5 bases from V and 6 bases from J, leaving 16 bases between. The V gene's germline CDR1 is SGHVS and CDR2 FQNEAQ. This CDR3 contains 15 residues. CDR3 in amino acids: CASSLYPSSAGELFF. The CDR3 region has the DNA TGTGCCAGCAGCCTTTACCCCAGCAGTGCCGGGGAGCTGTTTTTT.

The V call is TRBV30, the J call TRBJ1-2, with D tentatively TRBD1 (5 bases). Trimming removed 2 bases from V and 8 bases from J, with 9 bases in between. CDR3 length: 11 residues. Germline CDR1 reads GTSNPN; CDR2 reads SVGIG (reference sequence). The CDR3 reads CAWSPRGGYTF. In DNA, the CDR3 is TGTGCCTGGAGTCCTAGGGGAGGCTACACCTTC.

J is TRBJ2-7 and V is TRBV11-2; tentative D call: TRBD1 (6 bases). The CDR3 is made up of 14 amino acids. The V gene lost 5 bases and the J gene lost 7 bases, with 18 bases spanning the gap. Germline CDR1 SGHAT, CDR2 FQNNGV. The CDR3 loop is CASSDGTLVREQYF. In nucleotides, the CDR3 is TGTGCCAGCAGCGACGGGACACTGGTAAGGGAGCAGTACTTC.

The chain uses TRBV29-1 and TRBJ2-5; a possible D gene is TRBD1 (6 bases). CDR1 is SQVTM, CDR2 ANQGSEA, per germline. Trimming left V 5 bases short and J 4 bases short, with 11 bases between. This CDR3 spans 12 amino acids. The CDR3 DNA reads as TGCAGCGTTTTCCAGGGGACAGAGACCCAGTACTTC. It yields the protein CSVFQGTETQYF.

This clone was detected only once. The chain has TRBV4-1 and TRBJ1-2; D uncertain. The germline V and J ends were trimmed by 0 bases and 8 bases, with 22 bases remaining between them. From germline, CDR1 is MGHRA and CDR2 YSYEKL. The CDR3 loop spans 17 amino acids. The CDR3 DNA reads as TGCGCCAGCAGCCAAGATCCCTTGACCCCACGACGAATAGGCTACACCTTC. Translated, it gives CASSQDPLTPRRIGYTF.

This sequence joins TRBV23-1 and TRBJ2-5; D is possibly TRBD1 (6 bases). TRBV23-1 is an open reading frame, and its role is uncertain. The CDR3 runs to 13 residues. Trimming removed 7 bases at V and 5 bases at J, with 14 bases between. The CDR3 coding sequence is TGCGCCAGCATATTTAAGGGGGAGGAGACCCAGTACTTC. The encoded protein is CASIFKGEETQYF.

The count of this clone is one. The genes are TRBV7-9 and TRBJ1-1; D gene unclear. Germline V gives CDR1 SEHNR, CDR2 FQNEAQ (reference sequence). The germline V and J ends were trimmed by 4 bases and 3 bases, with 15 bases remaining between them. The CDR3 loop spans 15 amino acids. For the CDR3, the DNA is TGTGCCAGCAGCTCCGTCTTGGCCCTGGACACTGAAGCTTTCTTT. It codes for CASSSVLALDTEAFF. Using reference TRBV7-9 and TRBJ1-1 for the parts outside the CDR3, the full variable domain is DTGVSQNPRHKITKRGQNVTFRCDPISEHNRLYWYRQTLGQGPEFLTYFQNEAQLEKSRLLSDRFSAERPKGSFSTLEIQRTEQGDSAMYLCASSSVLALDTEAFFGQGTRLTVV.

DNA of the CDR3: TGCAGTGCTAGTAGACAGGGGGGGAGCTATGGCTACACCTTC. This codes for CSASRQGGSYGYTF. The gene calls are TRBV20-1 and TRBJ1-2; TRBD1 matches at 9 bases. J gave up 4 bases and V 3 bases, and 6 bases lay outside the gene matches. This CDR3 region has 14 residues. Germline V gene data show CDR1 as DFQATT and CDR2 as SNEGSKA (reference sequence).

V gene TRBV4-1 combines with J gene TRBJ1-5, with D possibly TRBD1 on 5 matching bases. The V end lost 1 base, the J end lost 3 bases, and 10 bases lay between the germline ends. This CDR3 is built from 15 residues. Germline V CDR1 and CDR2: MGHRA, YSYEKL. CDR3 sequence (DNA): TGCGCCAGCAGCCAAGGAGACAGAACCAATCAGCCCCAGCATTTT. This translates into CASSQGDRTNQPQHF.

V and J are TRBV13 and TRBJ2-5; D is possibly TRBD2 (5 bases). This CDR3 comprises 15 residues. CDR1 and CDR2 (germline): PRHDT, FYEKMQ (reference sequence). Deletions cut 2 bases from V and 6 bases from J, with 16 bases between. The CDR3, as DNA: TGTGCCAGCAGCTTATTTGGGAGTAGTAGAAAGACCCAGTACTTC. It specifies CASSLFGSSRKTQYF.

The chain couples TRBV2 to TRBJ1-2, with D perhaps matching TRBD1 (5 bases). Trimming stripped 6 bases from V and 2 bases from J, with 19 bases between. Germline V CDR1 and CDR2: SNHLY, FYNNEI. This CDR3 spans 16 amino acids. CDR3: CASRPSLRDWNYGYTF. Here the CDR3 DNA reads TGTGCCAGCAGACCCTCCCTAAGGGACTGGAACTATGGCTACACCTTC.

This chain connects TRBV3-1 (or the pseudogene TRBV3-2) to TRBJ1-1, with a tentative D call TRBD1 (6 bases). Deletions cut 4 bases from V and 1 base from J, with 13 bases between. CDR1 is LGHDT and CDR2 is YNNKEL in the germline V gene (reference sequence). The CDR3 has 15 residues. The CDR3 nucleotides read TGTGCCAGCAGCCCCCCGGGGGGGCGGAACACTGAAGCTTTCTTT. Protein product: CASSPPGGRNTEAFF.

This chain links TRBV7-2 with TRBJ1-2; 8 bases agree with TRBD1. Germline V gene data show CDR1 as SGHTA and CDR2 as FQGNSA. The CDR3 is 15 amino acids. J gave up 4 bases and V 0 bases, and 4 bases lay outside the gene matches. The CDR3 region is CASSLARTGSYGYTF. CDR3 DNA sequence: TGTGCCAGCAGCTTAGCGCGGACAGGGAGCTATGGCTACACCTTC.

The gene calls are TRBV11-3 and TRBJ1-2; D possibly corresponds to TRBD1 (5 bases). The germline V gene encodes CDR1 SGHNT and CDR2 YENEEA. The CDR3 consists of 14 residues. Trimming took off 5 bases at V and 7 bases at J, with 17 bases between the two ends. This chain's CDR3 is CASSVQGTGGGYTF. The CDR3 nucleotides read TGTGCCAGCAGCGTTCAGGGTACGGGGGGTGGCTACACCTTC.

The CDR3 DNA sequence: TGTGCCAGCAGCCTAAAAGGGGACAGTCAAGAGACCCAGTACTTC. It is translated as CASSLKGDSQETQYF. The chain employs TRBV7-9 and TRBJ2-5; 7 bases line up with TRBD1. CDR1 SEHNR and CDR2 FQNEAQ come from the germline V gene (reference sequence). V lost 5 bases, J lost 2 bases, and 8 bases stayed unmatched. The length of the CDR3 is 15 residues.

The rearrangement links TRBV6-5 to TRBJ2-7; the D gene is possibly TRBD1 (6 bases). The CDR3 is made up of 15 amino acids. Trimming removed 4 bases at V and 2 bases at J, with 15 bases between. The germline V gene has CDR1 MNHEY and CDR2 SVGAGI. CDR3 sequence reads: CASSSTDKGAYEQYF. CDR3 coding DNA: TGTGCCAGCAGTTCAACGGACAAGGGGGCCTACGAGCAGTACTTC.

The V gene is TRBV29-1, the J gene TRBJ1-6, with D unclear. The V end lost 5 bases, the J end lost 8 bases, and 13 bases lay between the germline ends. The CDR3 totals 13 residues. Germline V gives CDR1 SQVTM, CDR2 ANQGSEA. The CDR3 coding sequence is TGCAGCGTTAGGCTACAAAGGGATTCACCCCTCCACTTT. It is translated as CSVRLQRDSPLHF. Based on the CDR3 plus reference TRBV29-1 and TRBJ1-6, the full variable domain is SAVISQKPSRDICQRGTSLTIQCQVDSQVTMMFWYRQQPGQSLTLIATANQGSEATYESGFVIDKFPISRPNLTFSTLTVSNMSPEDSSIYLCSVRLQRDSPLHFGNGTRLTVT.

V is TRBV2 and J is TRBJ2-3, with 7 bases aligning to TRBD2. Trimming took 6 bases from V and 8 from J; bases not matched to a gene: 5. Germline values: CDR1 SNHLY, CDR2 FYNNEI. The CDR3 sequence is 12 residues long. The CDR3 reads CASSGTGGTQYF. DNA of the CDR3: TGTGCCAGCAGCGGGACGGGGGGTACGCAGTATTTT. The full variable domain, its missing parts supplied by reference TRBV2 and TRBJ2-3, is EPEVTQTPSHQVTQMGQEVILRCVPISNHLYFYWYRQILGQKVEFLVSFYNNEISEKSEIFDDQFSVERPDGSNFTLKIRSTKLEDSAMYFCASSGTGGTQYFGPGTRLTVL.

This sequence joins TRBV11-2 and TRBJ1-2, with D unclear. The CDR3 has 13 amino acids. Germline CDR1 and CDR2: SGHAT and FQNNGV. Trimming shortened V by 0 bases and J by 6 bases, and 8 bases separated the two germline ends. The CDR3 here is CASSLERVNGYTF. The CDR3 region has the DNA TGTGCCAGCAGCTTAGAACGGGTGAATGGCTACACCTTC.

The chain employs TRBV10-3 and TRBJ2-7; 7 bases are shared with TRBD1. This CDR3 contains 16 residues. CDR1 and CDR2 from the germline V gene are ENHRY and SYGVKD. Trimming cost V 7 bases and J 2 bases; bases outside gene matches: 14. The CDR3 bases are TGTGCCATCACCCGACAGGGCCGGGACGGGACCTACGAGCAGTACTTC. Protein: CAITRQGRDGTYEQYF.